This note documents a single TCR beta chain sequence. Combining a sample-barcoded 5' primer with a J-beta primer mix, a second PCR ran for roughly 7 to 12 cycles. TCRdb re-called the 5' RACE reads through MiXCR, storing one row per CDR3 protein. Among over a million distinct CDR3 sequences listed, under 55% were seen once. Total RNA, at least 5 micrograms per sample, came from PBMCs. This sample was included in a study of blood T cells in healthy people across ages. This CDR3 contains 18 residues. The V end lost 5 bases, the J end lost 0 bases, and 17 bases lay between the germline ends. Germline-derived CDR1 and CDR2 are LGHNA and YNFKEQ.

The clonotype was recovered from a woman aged 60 to 75 in good health. V usage is TRBV4-2 and J usage is TRBJ2-6, with a weak D call TRBD1 (5 bases). The sequenced material came from blood. The CDR3 DNA sequence: TGTGCCAGCAGCACCCGCCGGCAGGGAAGCTCTGGGGCCAACGTCCTGACTTTC. Amino acids: CASSTRRQGSSGANVLTF.